These T cell receptor beta chains were read from a single sample in a study of shared clonotypes between healthy human individuals. The assay was immunoSEQ multiplex PCR, and TCRdb's table has in-frame clones only and misses some. The sample holds roughly 2 million clones; approximately 96% are singletons and the top ten take about 0.13%. Material for sequencing was naive CD4+ T cells sorted from blood. The receptors stem from a man between 18 and 35 years old in good health. The CDR3 runs from the conserved cysteine through the conserved F or W. A D gene is named only where the DNA matches it firmly. Expanded clones are given a class, and other clones once, few, many or no size at all.

>.|TRBD2|TRBV19|TRBJ2-3
CASSMLLAGATDTQYF
TGTGCCAGTAGTATGCTCCTGGCGGGAGCGACAGATACGCAGTATTTT
>.|.|TRBV28|TRBJ2-3
CASSRGGLADTQYF
TGTGCCAGCTCAAGGGGGGGGCTGGCAGATACGCAGTATTTT
>.|.|TRBV20-1|TRBJ1-2
CSARATDGNTF
TGCAGTGCTAGAGCCACGGACGGAAACACCTTC
>.|.|TRBV6-5|TRBJ1-4
CASSYLTGNEKLFF
TGTGCCAGCAGTTACCTAACGGGTAATGAAAAACTGTTTTTT
>.|TRBD1|TRBV4-2|TRBJ1-1
CASSQDHRGKAEAFF
TGTGCCAGCAGCCAAGATCACAGGGGGAAGGCTGAAGCTTTCTTT
>.|.|TRBV2|TRBJ2-7
CATTGDSYEQYF
TGTGCCACGACAGGTGATTCCTACGAGCAGTACTTC
>.|.|TRBV5-4|TRBJ2-1
CASSLDTSSYNEQFF
TGTGCCAGCAGCTTGGACACGAGCTCCTACAATGAGCAGTTCTTC
>.|TRBD2|TRBV28|TRBJ2-3
CASTMTRGTSPDTQYF
TGTGCCAGCACCATGACAAGGGGGACTAGTCCAGATACGCAGTATTTT
>.|TRBD2|TRBV19|TRBJ2-7
CASSPRTSGRTSSYEQYF
TGTGCCAGTAGTCCCCGGACTAGCGGGAGGACTAGCTCCTACGAGCAGTACTTC
>.|.|TRBV5-4|TRBJ1-4
CASSNRVPNEKLFF
TGTGCCAGCAGCAACCGGGTTCCCAATGAAAAACTGTTTTTT
>.|TRBD2|TRBV28|TRBJ2-2
CASSQQRGGQGTGELFF
TGTGCCAGCAGCCAGCAGCGGGGGGGCCAAGGCACCGGGGAGCTGTTTTTT
>.|TRBD2|TRBV6-5|TRBJ2-7
CASSPTGSGSYEQYF
TGTGCCAGCAGTCCCACCGGTAGCGGGAGTTACGAGCAGTACTTC
>.|TRBD1|TRBV7-9|TRBJ1-2
CASSYGQGVVNTF
TGTGCCAGCAGCTACGGACAGGGGGTGGTAAACACCTTC
>.|.|TRBV5-1|TRBJ2-1
CASSTGDGRDNEQFF
TGCGCCAGCAGCACCGGAGACGGCCGGGACAATGAGCAGTTCTTC
>.|.|TRBV19|TRBJ2-7
CASSRSGDSSYEQYF
TGTGCCAGTAGTAGGTCAGGAGACAGCTCCTACGAGCAGTACTTC
>.|TRBD2|TRBV30|TRBJ2-7
CAWRLAGESYEQYF
TGTGCCTGGAGGCTAGCGGGAGAGTCCTACGAGCAGTACTTC
>.|.|TRBV29-1|TRBJ2-1
CSVVGGSSYNEQFF
TGCAGCGTTGTAGGCGGTAGCTCCTACAATGAGCAGTTCTTC
>.|TRBD1|TRBV4-3|TRBJ1-1
CASSQTTGTVNTEAFF
TGCGCCAGCAGCCAAACAACCGGGACAGTGAACACTGAAGCTTTCTTT
>.|.|TRBV6-1|TRBJ1-6
CASSASRGYSPLHF
TGTGCCAGCAGTGCCTCGAGGGGGTATTCACCCCTCCACTTT
>.|TRBD2|TRBV7-2|TRBJ2-5
CASSTRLAGGQETQYF
TGTGCCAGCAGCACGCGACTAGCGGGGGGTCAAGAGACCCAGTACTTC
>.|.|TRBV18|TRBJ2-1
CASSPRSSGSSSSEQFF
TGTGCCAGCTCACCACGTAGCTCAGGGTCGTCCAGCAGTGAGCAGTTCTTC
>.|.|TRBV2|TRBJ1-5
CASSEEGSLAGQPQHF
TGTGCCAGCAGTGAAGAAGGCAGCTTGGCGGGTCAGCCCCAGCATTTT
>.|TRBD1|TRBV6-5|TRBJ1-2
CASSYSRQGFYYGYTF
TGTGCCAGCAGTTACTCGAGACAGGGTTTTTACTATGGCTACACCTTC
>.|.|TRBV29-1|TRBJ2-7
CSVEASSETYEQYF
TGCAGCGTTGAAGCCAGTTCGGAGACCTACGAGCAGTACTTC
>.|.|TRBV11-2|TRBJ1-5
CASSPGGYSNQPQHF
TGTGCCAGCAGCCCTGGGGGATATAGCAATCAGCCCCAGCATTTT
>.|TRBD1|TRBV4-1|TRBJ2-7
CASSQVDRVYEQYF
TGCGCCAGCAGCCAAGTGGACAGGGTCTACGAGCAGTACTTC
>.|.|TRBV10-3|TRBJ2-7
CAISVEAGTLNNYF
TGTGCCATCAGTGTCGAAGCCGGTACGCTCAACAATTACTTC
>.|TRBD1|TRBV6-1|TRBJ2-7
CASRGDRSSYEQYF
TGTGCCAGCAGGGGGGACAGAAGCTCCTACGAGCAGTACTTC
>.|TRBD2|TRBV5-1|TRBJ2-5
CASSRSGPETQYF
TGCGCCAGCAGCCGTAGCGGGCCGGAGACCCAGTACTTC
>.|.|TRBV27|TRBJ1-2
CASSLRGFDYGYTF
TGTGCCAGCAGTTTACGAGGGTTCGACTATGGCTACACCTTC
>once|.|TRBV5-6|TRBJ1-2
CASSLREAGMGGYTF
TGTGCCAGCAGCTTGAGGGAGGCAGGGATGGGAGGCTACACCTTC
>.|.|TRBV29-1|TRBJ2-5
CSVVGGTETQYF
TGCAGCGTTGTAGGGGGGACAGAGACCCAGTACTTC
>.|.|TRBV10-3|TRBJ2-5
CAISETVTVTYF
TGTGCCATCAGTGAGACTGTTACCGTAACGTACTTC
>.|.|TRBV6-7|TRBJ2-7
CASSYPGPEQDYEQYF
TGTGCCAGCAGTTACCCTGGCCCAGAACAGGACTACGAGCAGTACTTC
>.|TRBD1|TRBV19|TRBJ1-6
CASSTGGDNSPLHF
TGTGCCAGTAGTACAGGGGGGGATAATTCACCCCTCCACTTT
>.|TRBD2|TRBV6-5|TRBJ2-5
CASSRGLAGDTQYF
TGTGCCAGCAGTCGCGGACTAGCGGGGGATACCCAGTACTTC
>.|.|TRBV7-9|TRBJ1-1
CASSFSVGRLNTEAFF
TGTGCCAGCAGCTTCTCGGTCGGGCGCCTGAACACTGAAGCTTTCTTT